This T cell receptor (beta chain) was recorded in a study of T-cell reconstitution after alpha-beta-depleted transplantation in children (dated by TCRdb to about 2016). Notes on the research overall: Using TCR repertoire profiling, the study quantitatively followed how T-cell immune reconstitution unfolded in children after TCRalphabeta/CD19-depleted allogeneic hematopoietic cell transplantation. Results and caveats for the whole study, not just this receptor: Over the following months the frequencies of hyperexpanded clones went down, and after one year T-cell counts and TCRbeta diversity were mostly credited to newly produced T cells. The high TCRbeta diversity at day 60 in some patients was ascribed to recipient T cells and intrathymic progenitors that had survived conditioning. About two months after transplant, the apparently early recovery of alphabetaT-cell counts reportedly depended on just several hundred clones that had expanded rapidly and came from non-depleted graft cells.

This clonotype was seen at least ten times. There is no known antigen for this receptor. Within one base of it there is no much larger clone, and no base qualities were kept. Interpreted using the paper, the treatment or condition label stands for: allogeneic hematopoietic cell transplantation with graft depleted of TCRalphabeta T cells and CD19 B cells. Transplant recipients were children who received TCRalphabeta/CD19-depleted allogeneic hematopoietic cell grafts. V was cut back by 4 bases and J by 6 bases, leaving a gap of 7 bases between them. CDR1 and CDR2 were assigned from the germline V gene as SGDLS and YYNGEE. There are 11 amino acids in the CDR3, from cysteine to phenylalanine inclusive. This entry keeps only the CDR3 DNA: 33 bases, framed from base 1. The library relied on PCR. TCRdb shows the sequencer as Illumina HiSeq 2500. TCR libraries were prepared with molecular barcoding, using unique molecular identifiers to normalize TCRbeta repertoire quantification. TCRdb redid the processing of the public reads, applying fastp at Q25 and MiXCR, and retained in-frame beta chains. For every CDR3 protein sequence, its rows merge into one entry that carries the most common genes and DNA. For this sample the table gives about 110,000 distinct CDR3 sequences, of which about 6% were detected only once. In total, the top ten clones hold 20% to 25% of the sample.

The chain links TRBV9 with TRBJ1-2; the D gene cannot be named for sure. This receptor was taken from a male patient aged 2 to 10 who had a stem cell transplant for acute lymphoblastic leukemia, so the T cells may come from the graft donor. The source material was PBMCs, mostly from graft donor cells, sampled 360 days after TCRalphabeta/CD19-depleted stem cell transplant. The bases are TGTGCCAGCAGCTCGAGGGATGGCTACACCTTC. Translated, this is CASSSRDGYTF. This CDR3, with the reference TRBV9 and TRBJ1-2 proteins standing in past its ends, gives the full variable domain DSGVTQTPKHLITATGQRVTLRCSPRSGDLSVYWYQQSLDQGLQFLIQYYNGEERAKGNILERFSAQQFPDLHSELNLSSLELGDSALYFCASSSRDGYTFGSGTRLTVV.